What follows is one TCR beta chain and its context. Antigen specificity is unknown. Mouse gene names apply. This entry belongs to a study of tissue T cells after allogeneic stem cell transplantation. Study-wide findings and caveats: Few T cell clones were shared across patients, but motif clusters showed tissue-specific shared signatures. In patients and mice, blood and spleen missed much of tissue repertoire.

The time point denotes: mouse harvest day 7 after allogeneic transplant. Tail vein injection delivered 10^7 T-cell-depleted bone marrow cells and 10^6 splenic CD5+ T cells. Tissues came from B6→BALB/c major-mismatch GVHD mice at day 7 or 14. Data came from immunoSEQ multiplex PCR; TCRdb stores just in-frame clones and leaves some out. The table lists some 8,000 clones, approximately 50% of them singletons, with approximately 8.4% in the top ten. The receptor was derived from a female BALB/c mouse given C57BL/6 T cells with graft-versus-host disease after an allogeneic hematopoietic cell transplant. What was sequenced was gut tissue.

CDR3 in amino acids: CASSRQGANTEVFF. The covered CDR3 bases are TGTGCAAGCAGTCGACAGGGAGCAAACACAGAAGTCTTC. The J gene is TRBJ1-1, the V gene TRBV16; TRBD1 matches 7 bases. The missing CDR3 end, 1 residue past where the read stops, is filled in from the germline J gene. CDR3 length: 14 amino acids. Germline V gene sequence: CDR1 SGHSA, CDR2 FRNQAP. V lost 6 bases to trimming and J lost 0 bases; unmatched junction nucleotides: 4.